This T cell receptor beta chain was sequenced for a study of CD8 T cells in ankylosing spondylitis. The study, taken as a whole, reports: Reportedly, matched ankylosing spondylitis synovial fluid was significantly enriched for disease-linked clones. Seemingly characteristic of ankylosing spondylitis blood was a TCR beta motif consisting of roughly 8 highly homologous variants.

The CDR3 runs to 13 residues. After removal of 4 bases from V and 7 bases from J, the junction contained 4 bases not matched to a gene. Generation of TCR beta libraries employed quantitative 5'-RACE incorporating molecular barcodes. TCRdb recomputed calls from the 5' RACE reads with MiXCR, one row per CDR3 protein. The data contain approximately 250,000 distinct CDR3 sequences, around 32% of them singletons. For this clonotype: Its antigen is undetermined.

Material: blood, either unsorted or a sorted T cell fraction (not recorded which). The V gene is TRBV12-3 or TRBV12-4, the J gene TRBJ1-1; TRBD1 aligns across 9 bases. This clonotype was obtained from a male donor with ankylosing spondylitis or in good health (not recorded which). CDR3 protein: CASSSQGAGEAFF. The CDR3 region has the DNA TGTGCCAGCAGTTCACAGGGGGCTGGTGAAGCTTTCTTT.